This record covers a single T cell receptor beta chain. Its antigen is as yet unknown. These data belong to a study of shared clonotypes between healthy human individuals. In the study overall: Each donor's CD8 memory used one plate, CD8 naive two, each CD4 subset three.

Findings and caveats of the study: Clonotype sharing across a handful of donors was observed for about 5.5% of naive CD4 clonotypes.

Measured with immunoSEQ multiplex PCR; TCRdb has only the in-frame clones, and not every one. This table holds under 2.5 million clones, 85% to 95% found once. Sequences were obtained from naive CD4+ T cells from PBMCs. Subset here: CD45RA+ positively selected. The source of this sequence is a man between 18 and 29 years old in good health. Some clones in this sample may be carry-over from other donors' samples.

Here the CDR3 DNA reads TGTGCCAGCCTCGGACAGGGGAACACCGGGGAGCTGTTTTTT. Translating gives CASLGQGNTGELFF. The chain recombines TRBV9 with TRBJ2-2, with 8 nucleotides matching TRBD1. The CDR3 totals 14 residues. The V gene end was trimmed by 7 bases and the J gene end by 1 base; junction bases not matched to a gene: 3. Per the germline V gene, CDR1 is SGDLS and CDR2 is YYNGEE.